The 2 T cell receptor beta chains in this list originate from one sample, sequenced in a study of response to subunit inactivated influenza vaccine. TCRdb independently ran MiXCR on the RT-PCR reads; one entry per CDR3 protein. In the table there are 800,000 to 1,000,000 distinct CDR3 sequences, 21% of which are singletons. The source material was PBMCs from blood, sampled 5 days after vaccination. Receptors originate from a man aged 45-65 years who received an inactivated influenza vaccine.

This clonotype was counted only a few times. The V gene is TRBV20-1, the J gene TRBJ2-5, with a tentative D call TRBD1 (6 bases). The CDR3 has 13 amino acids. The V gene's germline CDR1 is DFQATT and CDR2 SNEGSKA (reference sequence). V shed 8 bases and J shed 0 bases, with 13 bases lying between them. The CDR3 sequence: CSQDRPNQETQYF. CDR3 in DNA: TGCAGTCAGGACAGACCAAACCAAGAGACCCAGTACTTC.

This clonotype was detected many times. This rearrangement joins TRBV25-1 to TRBJ1-5, with D possibly being TRBD1 (5 bases). This CDR3 has 16 amino acids. The V gene lost 3 bases and the J gene lost 6 bases, with 18 bases spanning the gap. Germline V lookup: CDR1 MGHDK, CDR2 SYGVNS. The CDR3 is CASSDGQRGGGQPQHF. The CDR3 nucleotides are TGTGCCAGCAGTGACGGTCAGCGGGGGGGAGGTCAGCCCCAGCATTTT.